This T cell receptor (beta chain) was profiled in a study of T-cell memory formation after mild COVID-19 (dated by TCRdb to the early 2020s). Concerning the study at large: TCR sequence clusters from the two donors were largely donor specific. T-cell clones expanding and contracting after mild COVID-19 in two donors were tracked by longitudinal TCRalpha and TCRbeta repertoire sequencing. The cohort comprised two young, previously healthy adult volunteers, one female and one male.

The research as a whole found: The study included only a couple of mild cases, and larger cohorts that include severe cases with pre-infection samples were judged to be necessary. Whether the second-wave clones peaking on day 37 were SARS-CoV-2 specific was not confirmed. Contracting CD4+ clones were located mainly in the CM and EM memory subsets, whereas CD8+ clones were found to be enriched in EMRA. Some responding clones were detected in pre-infection memory, which suggested that pre-existing cross-reactive memory T cells had joined the SARS-CoV-2 response. From day 15 to 85, contracting clones showed balanced CD4/CD8 phenotypes, whereas a second wave of clones that expanded from day 15 to 37 leaned towards CD4+.

PBMCs were isolated by Ficoll-Paque density gradient centrifugation. Trimming removed 5 bases from V and 5 bases from J, leaving 21 bases between the germline ends. From the germline V gene (reference sequence), CDR1 is SEHNR and CDR2 is FQNEAQ. The CDR3 numbers 16 residues from cysteine through phenylalanine. Just the 48-base CDR3 DNA is kept, in frame starting at base 1. This clonotype was counted a few times. Its antigen remains unidentified. No much larger clone is present one base from it, and per-base qualities are unavailable. The sequencer was an Illumina NovaSeq 6000. cDNA libraries for TCRalpha and TCRbeta were prepared by 5'RACE using constant-segment primers, with sample barcodes and unique molecular identifiers added. RNA was extracted from every sample with Trizol reagent. Amplification of the libraries took two PCR steps, and the second step added a second sample barcode plus Illumina TruSeq adapters. Sequencing of the libraries was done on an Illumina NovaSeq, producing 2 x 150 bp paired-end reads. As for the original processing: Reads were demultiplexed and collapsed into UMI-guided consensus sequences with migec v1.2.7. With mixcr v2.1.11, UMI consensuses were aligned to TRA and TRB V and J templates and assembled into clonotypes. A clonotype was counted as expanded or contracted only if both edgeR and NoisET called the change significant, with noise models trained on biological replicates. For edgeR calls, the cutoffs were a false discovery rate-adjusted p below 0.01 and a log2 fold-change threshold of 1. As an exploratory analysis of dynamics, PCA with hierarchical clustering was applied to max-normalized trajectories of the 1000 most abundant clonotypes. Separately sequenced CD4+ and CD8+ repertoires were used to assign the CD4 or CD8 phenotype of responding clones. The public reads were reanalyzed by TCRdb: fastp trimming at Q25, MiXCR alignment, in-frame beta chains only. Rows matching on CDR3 protein sequence are summarized as one entry with the most common DNA and genes. These V and J calls rely on TCRdb rather than the paper's analysis. Present in this sample are about 340,000 distinct CDR3 sequences, more than 20% of which were seen just once. Around 12% of the sample belongs to the ten largest clones.

This TCR was sampled from an adult woman who had mild COVID-19 (a few samples of this study predate the infection). The sample titles of this study are shuffled in the database, so cell type and time point are left out; the donor was told from shared clones. Sequenced sample: PBMCs or a T cell subset sorted from them (not recorded which). The rearrangement combines TRBV7-9 with TRBJ2-5, with the D call perhaps TRBD1 or TRBD2, each one matching 5 bases. The CDR3 corresponds to CASSLGGGTNSETQYF. The nucleotides read TGTGCCAGCAGCCTCGGTGGGGGAACGAATTCGGAGACCCAGTACTTC.